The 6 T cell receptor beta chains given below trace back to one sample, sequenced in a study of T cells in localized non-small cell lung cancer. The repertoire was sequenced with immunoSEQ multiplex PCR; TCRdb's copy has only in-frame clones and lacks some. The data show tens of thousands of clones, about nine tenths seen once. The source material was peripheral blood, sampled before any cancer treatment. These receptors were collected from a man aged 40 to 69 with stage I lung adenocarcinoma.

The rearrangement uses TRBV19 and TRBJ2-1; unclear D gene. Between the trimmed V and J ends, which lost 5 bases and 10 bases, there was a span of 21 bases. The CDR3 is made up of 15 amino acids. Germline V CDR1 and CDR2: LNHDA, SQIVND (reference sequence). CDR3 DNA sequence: TGTGCCAGTAGTTGGGTTGGCAGGCCCCTTTTGGAGCAGTTCTTC. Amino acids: CASSWVGRPLLEQFF.

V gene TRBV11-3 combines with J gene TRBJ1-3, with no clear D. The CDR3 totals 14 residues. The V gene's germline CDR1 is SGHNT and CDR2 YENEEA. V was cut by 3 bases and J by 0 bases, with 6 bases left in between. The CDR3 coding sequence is TGTGCCAGCAGCTTCGGGAGCTCTGGAAACACCATATATTTT. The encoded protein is CASSFGSSGNTIYF.

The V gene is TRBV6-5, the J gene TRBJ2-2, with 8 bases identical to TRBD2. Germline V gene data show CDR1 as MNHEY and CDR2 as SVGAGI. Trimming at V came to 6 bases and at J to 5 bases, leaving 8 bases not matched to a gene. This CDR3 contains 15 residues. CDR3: CASSISGRSTGELFF. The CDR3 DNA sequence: TGTGCCAGCAGCATCAGCGGGAGAAGTACCGGGGAGCTGTTTTTT.

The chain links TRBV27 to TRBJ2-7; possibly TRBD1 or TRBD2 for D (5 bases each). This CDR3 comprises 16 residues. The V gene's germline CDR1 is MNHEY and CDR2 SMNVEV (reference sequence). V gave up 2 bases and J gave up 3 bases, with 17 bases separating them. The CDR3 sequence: CASSLPLEGLLYEQYF. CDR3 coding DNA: TGTGCCAGCAGTTTACCCCTCGAGGGGCTCCTCTACGAGCAGTACTTC.

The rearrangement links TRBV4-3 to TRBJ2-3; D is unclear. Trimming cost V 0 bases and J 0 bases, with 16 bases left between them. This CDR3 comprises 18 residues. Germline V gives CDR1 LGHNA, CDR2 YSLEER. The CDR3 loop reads CASSQELHRASSTDTQYF. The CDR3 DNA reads TGCGCCAGCAGCCAAGAACTGCACCGTGCCTCTAGCACAGATACGCAGTATTTT.

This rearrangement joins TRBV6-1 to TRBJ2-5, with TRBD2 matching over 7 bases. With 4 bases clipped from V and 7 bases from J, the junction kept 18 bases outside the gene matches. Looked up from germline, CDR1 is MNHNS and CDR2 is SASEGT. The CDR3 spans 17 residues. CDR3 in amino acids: CASSATNRGRVTGTQYF. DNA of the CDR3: TGTGCCAGCAGTGCTACCAATCGAGGGAGGGTGACCGGGACCCAGTACTTC.